Here is one T cell receptor (beta chain) with its context. The antigen is not known. Germline-derived CDR1 and CDR2 are LGHDT and YNNKEL (reference sequence). V gave up 4 bases and J gave up 2 bases, with 12 bases separating them. This CDR3 spans 14 amino acids. A single record per CDR3 protein comes from TCRdb applying MiXCR to the 5' RACE reads. Here the sample spans roughly 1,500,000 distinct CDR3 sequences, less than 35% being singletons. These data belong to a study of identical twins. Study results and caveats: The authors noted that invariant MAIT and iNKT cells could partly confound zero-insertion analyses. Instead of following the same donors, the conclusions were based on cross-sectional statistical analysis. Cord blood beta clonotypes present at high abundance carried fewer insertions; no such pattern appeared in memory repertoires. Modelling underestimated the level of out-of-frame TCR alpha sharing observed in monozygotic twins.

The chain recombines TRBV3-1 with TRBJ2-7; the D gene is possibly TRBD2 (5 bases). The TCR was taken from a newborn girl in good health. Sequencing input: cord blood. The CDR3 nucleotides are TGTGCCAGCAGCCGGCGAGCGGAGACCTACGAGCAGTACTTC. This translates into CASSRRAETYEQYF.